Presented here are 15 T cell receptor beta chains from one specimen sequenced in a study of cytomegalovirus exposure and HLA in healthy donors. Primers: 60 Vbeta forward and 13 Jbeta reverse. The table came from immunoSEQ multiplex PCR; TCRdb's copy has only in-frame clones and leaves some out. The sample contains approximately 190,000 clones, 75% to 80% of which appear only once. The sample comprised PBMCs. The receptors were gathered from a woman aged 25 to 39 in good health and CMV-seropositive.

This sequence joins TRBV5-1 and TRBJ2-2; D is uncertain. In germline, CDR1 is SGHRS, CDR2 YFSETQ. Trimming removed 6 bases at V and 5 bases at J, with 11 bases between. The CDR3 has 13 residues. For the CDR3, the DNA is TGCGCCAGCACCGCACCGGGTACCGGGGAGCTGTTTTTT. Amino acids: CASTAPGTGELFF.

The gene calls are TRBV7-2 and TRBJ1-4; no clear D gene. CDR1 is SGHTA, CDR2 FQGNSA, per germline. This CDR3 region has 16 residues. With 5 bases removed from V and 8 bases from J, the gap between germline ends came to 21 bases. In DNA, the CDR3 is TGTGCCAGCAGCGTAGGCCGCGGTCAGTCGGGAGAAAAACTGTTTTTT. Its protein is CASSVGRGQSGEKLFF. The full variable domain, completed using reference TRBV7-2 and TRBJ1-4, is GAGVSQSPSNKVTEKGKDVELRCDPISGHTALYWYRQSLGQGLEFLIYFQGNSAPDKSGLPSDRFSAERTGGSVSTLTIQRTQQEDSAVYLCASSVGRGQSGEKLFFGSGTQLSVL.

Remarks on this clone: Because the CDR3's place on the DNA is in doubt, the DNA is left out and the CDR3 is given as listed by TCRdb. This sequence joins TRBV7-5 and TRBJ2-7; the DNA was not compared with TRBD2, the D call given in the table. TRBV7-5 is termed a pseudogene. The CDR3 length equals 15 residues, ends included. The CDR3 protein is CARRVASGSSYEQYF.

CDR3 DNA: TGTGCCAGCAGCTCCCGGGAGTGGTCTTCGGATGAGCAGTTCTTC. Amino acids: CASSSREWSSDEQFF. The V gene is TRBV11-3, the J gene TRBJ2-1; D may be TRBD2 (6 bases). Germline V gene lookup returns CDR1 SGHNT and CDR2 YENEEA. V was clipped by 4 bases and J by 8 bases, with 18 bases between them. The CDR3 extends over 15 amino acids. The whole variable domain, filled in from reference TRBV11-3 and TRBJ2-1, reads EAGVVQSPRYKIIEKKQPVAFWCNPISGHNTLYWYLQNLGQGPELLIRYENEEAVDDSQLPKDRFSAERLKGVDSTLKIQPAELGDSAVYLCASSSREWSSDEQFFGPGTRLTVL.

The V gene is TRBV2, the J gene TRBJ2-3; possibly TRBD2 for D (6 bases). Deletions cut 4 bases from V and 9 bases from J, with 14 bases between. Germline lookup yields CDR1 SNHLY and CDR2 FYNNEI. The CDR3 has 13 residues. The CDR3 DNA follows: TGTGCCAGCAGTGTCGGCGGGGTTAAGACGCAGTATTTT. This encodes CASSVGGVKTQYF.

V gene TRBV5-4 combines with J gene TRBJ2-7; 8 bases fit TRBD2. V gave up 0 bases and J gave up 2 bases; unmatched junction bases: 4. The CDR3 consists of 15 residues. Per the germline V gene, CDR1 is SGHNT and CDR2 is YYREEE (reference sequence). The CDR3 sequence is CASSLGLAQTYEQYF. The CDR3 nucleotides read TGTGCCAGCAGCTTGGGACTAGCGCAAACCTACGAGCAGTACTTC.

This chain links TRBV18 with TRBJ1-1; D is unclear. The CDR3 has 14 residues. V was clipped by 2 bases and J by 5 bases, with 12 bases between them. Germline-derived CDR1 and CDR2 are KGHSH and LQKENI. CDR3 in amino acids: CASSPGRGETEAFF. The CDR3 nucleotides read TGTGCCAGCTCACCAGGACGGGGAGAGACTGAAGCTTTCTTT.

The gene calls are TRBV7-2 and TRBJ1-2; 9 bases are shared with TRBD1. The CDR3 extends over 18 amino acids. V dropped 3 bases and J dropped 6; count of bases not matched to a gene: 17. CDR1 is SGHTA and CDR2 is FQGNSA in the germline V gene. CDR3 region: CASSFLITGTGSSNGYTF. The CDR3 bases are TGTGCCAGCAGCTTTCTTATTACCGGGACAGGGTCAAGTAATGGCTACACCTTC.

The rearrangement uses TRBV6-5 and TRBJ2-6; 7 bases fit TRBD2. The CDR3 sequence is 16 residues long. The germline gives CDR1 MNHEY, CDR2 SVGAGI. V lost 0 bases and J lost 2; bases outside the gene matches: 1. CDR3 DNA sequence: TGTGCCAGCAGTTACTCGAGCGGGACTGGGGCCAACGTCCTGACTTTC. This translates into CASSYSSGTGANVLTF.

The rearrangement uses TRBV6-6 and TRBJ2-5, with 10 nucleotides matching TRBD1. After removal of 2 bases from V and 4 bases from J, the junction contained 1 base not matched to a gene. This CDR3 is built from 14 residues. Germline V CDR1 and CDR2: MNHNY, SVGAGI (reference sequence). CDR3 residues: CASSYRTGGETQYF. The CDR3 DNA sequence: TGTGCCAGCAGTTACAGGACAGGGGGAGAGACCCAGTACTTC.

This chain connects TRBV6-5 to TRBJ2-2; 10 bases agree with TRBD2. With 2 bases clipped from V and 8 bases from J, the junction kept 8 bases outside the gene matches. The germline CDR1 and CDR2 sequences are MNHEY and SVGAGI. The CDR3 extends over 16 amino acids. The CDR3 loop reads CASSYLAGVTTGELFF. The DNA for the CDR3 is TGTGCCAGCAGTTACCTAGCGGGAGTCACAACGGGGGAGCTGTTTTTT.

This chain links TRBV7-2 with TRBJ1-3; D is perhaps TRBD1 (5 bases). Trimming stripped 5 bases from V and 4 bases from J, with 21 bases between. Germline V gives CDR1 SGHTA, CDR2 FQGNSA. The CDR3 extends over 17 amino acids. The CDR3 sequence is CASSPARQGHSGNTIYF. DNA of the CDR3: TGTGCCAGCAGCCCCGCCCGGCAGGGCCATTCCGGAAACACCATATATTTT.

The CDR3 DNA is TGCAGCGTTGGACAGGTCTACGAGCAGTACTTC. Protein sequence: CSVGQVYEQYF. The V gene is TRBV29-1, the J gene TRBJ2-5; D is perhaps TRBD1 (6 bases). Near its end, the DNA agrees better with TRBJ2-7, so the J call may be wrong. The CDR3 covers 11 residues. The germline V gene encodes CDR1 SQVTM and CDR2 ANQGSEA.

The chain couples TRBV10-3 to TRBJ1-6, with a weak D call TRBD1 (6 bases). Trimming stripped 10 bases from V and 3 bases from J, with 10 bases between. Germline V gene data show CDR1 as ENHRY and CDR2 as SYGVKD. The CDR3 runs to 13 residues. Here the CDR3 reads CASTGNYNSPLHF. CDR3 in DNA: TGTGCCAGTACAGGGAACTATAATTCACCCCTCCACTTT.

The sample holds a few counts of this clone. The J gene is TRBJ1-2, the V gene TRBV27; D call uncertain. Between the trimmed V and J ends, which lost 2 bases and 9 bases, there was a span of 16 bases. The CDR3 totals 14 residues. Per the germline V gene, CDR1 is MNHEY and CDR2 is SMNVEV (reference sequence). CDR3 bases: TGTGCCAGCAGTTTAGCTGCGGCGGATAGGAGCTACACCTTC. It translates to CASSLAAADRSYTF.